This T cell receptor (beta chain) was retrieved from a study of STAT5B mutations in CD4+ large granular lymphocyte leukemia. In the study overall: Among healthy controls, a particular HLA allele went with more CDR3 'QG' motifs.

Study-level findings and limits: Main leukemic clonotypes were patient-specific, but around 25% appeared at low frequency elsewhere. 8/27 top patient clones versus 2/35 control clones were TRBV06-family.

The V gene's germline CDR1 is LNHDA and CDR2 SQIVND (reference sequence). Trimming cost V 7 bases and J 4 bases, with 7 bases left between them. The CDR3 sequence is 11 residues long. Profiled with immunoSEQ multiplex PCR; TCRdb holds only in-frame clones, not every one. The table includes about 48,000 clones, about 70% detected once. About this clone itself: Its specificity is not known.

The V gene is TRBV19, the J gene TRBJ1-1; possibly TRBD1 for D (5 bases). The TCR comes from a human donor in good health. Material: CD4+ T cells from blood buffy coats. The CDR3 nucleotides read TGTGCCAGTATTACAGGCACTGAAGCTTTCTTT. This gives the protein CASITGTEAFF.